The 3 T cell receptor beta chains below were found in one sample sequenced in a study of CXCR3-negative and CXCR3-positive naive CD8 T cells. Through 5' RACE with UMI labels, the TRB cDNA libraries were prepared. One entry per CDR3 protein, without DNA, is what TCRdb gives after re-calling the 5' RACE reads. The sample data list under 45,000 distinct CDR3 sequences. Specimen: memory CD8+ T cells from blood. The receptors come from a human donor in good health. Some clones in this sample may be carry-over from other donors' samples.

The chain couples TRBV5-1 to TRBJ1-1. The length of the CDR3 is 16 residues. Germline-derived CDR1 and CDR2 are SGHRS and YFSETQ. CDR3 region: CASSLEPGEGNTEAFF.

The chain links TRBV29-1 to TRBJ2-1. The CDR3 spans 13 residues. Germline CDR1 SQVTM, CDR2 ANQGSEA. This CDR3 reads CSVEDQLINEQFF.

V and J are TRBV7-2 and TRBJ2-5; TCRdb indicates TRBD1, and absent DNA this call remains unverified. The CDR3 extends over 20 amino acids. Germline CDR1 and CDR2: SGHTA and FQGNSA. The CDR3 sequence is CASSPQPGTGPNIVWETQYF. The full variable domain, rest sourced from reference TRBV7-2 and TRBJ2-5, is GAGVSQSPSNKVTEKGKDVELRCDPISGHTALYWYRQSLGQGLEFLIYFQGNSAPDKSGLPSDRFSAERTGGSVSTLTIQRTQQEDSAVYLCASSPQPGTGPNIVWETQYFGPGTRLLVL.